Described below is a single TCR beta chain sequence and its context. Described time point: sample taken at primary tumor resection. The study sequenced unsorted whole RNA from tumor, nontumor lung or frozen PBMC. Patients with untreated early-stage non-small cell lung cancer, numbering 72, were the donors. TCRdb processed the 5' RACE reads anew with MiXCR; each CDR3 protein has one entry. Among about 41,000 distinct CDR3 sequences listed, 10% to 15% were seen once. This entry is derived from a study of spatial heterogeneity in lung cancer. The clonotype originates from a female donor with early-stage non-small cell lung cancer. Material: PBMCs, obtained at surgery.

The CDR3 here is CATRMRDRALGNQPQHF. CDR3 in DNA: TGTGCCACCAGAATGCGGGACAGGGCTCTGGGCAATCAGCCCCAGCATTTT. This chain uses TRBV6-2 or TRBV6-3 with TRBJ1-5; 9 bases fit TRBD1. CDR1 is MNHEY, CDR2 SVGEGT, per germline. This CDR3 comprises 17 residues. After removal of 10 bases from V and 2 bases from J, the junction contained 15 bases not matched to a gene.